Presented here are 18 T cell receptor beta chains from one specimen sequenced in a study of immune evolution from preneoplasia to lung adenocarcinoma. The table came from immunoSEQ multiplex PCR; TCRdb's copy has only in-frame clones and leaves some out. Of tens of thousands of clones listed, over 70% are singletons. Sequencing was carried out using FFPE invasive lung adenocarcinoma tissue. Every receptor here comes from a person aged 55 to 70 with lung adenocarcinoma.

For this clone: Within the sample, other DNA sequences also encode this same CDR3. DNA of the CDR3: TGTGCCAGCAGCTTTTATAGGAGCACAGATACGCAGTATTTT. Its protein is CASSFYRSTDTQYF. The chain uses TRBV7-2 and TRBJ2-3; no definite D call. Germline V gives CDR1 SGHTA, CDR2 FQGNSA. CDR3 size: 14 residues. V lost 3 bases and J lost 0, with 7 bases in between.

This chain joins TRBV6-5 and TRBJ2-1, with D maybe TRBD1 (6 bases). The germline V and J ends were trimmed by 2 bases and 10 bases, with 12 bases remaining between them. Germline V CDR1 and CDR2: MNHEY, SVGAGI. The CDR3 is made up of 13 amino acids. This chain's CDR3 is CASSYLGQGEQFF. The CDR3 nucleotides read TGTGCCAGCAGTTACCTGGGGCAGGGGGAGCAGTTCTTC.

This chain uses TRBV6-6 with TRBJ2-5, with D perhaps TRBD1 or TRBD2 (6 bases each). The CDR3 contains 16 residues. V shed 6 bases and J shed 7 bases, with 24 bases lying between them. The germline V gene encodes CDR1 MNHNY and CDR2 SVGAGI (reference sequence). The DNA of the CDR3 is TGTGCCAGCAGCCCGGGGGCTAAGCGGTCCGCGGGGACCCAGTACTTC. Translating it yields CASSPGAKRSAGTQYF.

CDR3 loop: CASSQDQETQYF. The CDR3, as DNA: TGTGCCAGTTCCCAGGACCAAGAGACCCAGTACTTC. V gene TRBV19 combines with J gene TRBJ2-5, with unresolved D. The CDR3 spans 12 residues. Trimming pared 8 bases from V and 0 bases from J, leaving 7 bases between. In germline, CDR1 is LNHDA, CDR2 SQIVND (reference sequence).

This clone has only a few counts. The rearrangement joins TRBV18 to TRBJ2-7; tentative D call: TRBD2 (5 bases). V shed 6 bases and J shed 6 bases, with 18 bases lying between them. The CDR3 is made up of 14 amino acids. Looked up from germline, CDR1 is KGHSH and CDR2 is LQKENI. The CDR3 is CASSSSSSSAEQYF. The CDR3 coding sequence is TGTGCCAGCTCCAGCTCTAGCTCTAGTGCCGAGCAGTACTTC.

The J gene is TRBJ2-7, the V gene TRBV28, with D possibly called TRBD1 or TRBD2 (6 bases each). The V gene's germline CDR1 is MDHEN and CDR2 SYDVKM. This CDR3 is 13 amino acids long. Trimming pared 5 bases from V and 2 bases from J, leaving 10 bases between. CDR3 loop: CASSAGGTYEQYF. The CDR3 DNA sequence: TGTGCCAGCAGTGCCGGGGGCACCTACGAGCAGTACTTC.

Details on this clone: This same CDR3 is encoded by further DNA sequences in the sample. The rearrangement links TRBV2 to TRBJ2-2; 12 bases agree with TRBD2. Trimming removed 4 bases from V and 7 bases from J; junction bases left unmatched: 4. CDR3 length: 15 amino acids. Germline values: CDR1 SNHLY, CDR2 FYNNEI. CDR3 nucleotides: TGTGCCAGCAGTGGGCGACTAGCGGGAGTCGGGGAGCTGTTTTTT. Residues: CASSGRLAGVGELFF.

This rearrangement joins TRBV5-1 to TRBJ1-1; D call uncertain. The V and J ends lost 4 bases and 1 base respectively, with 8 bases between them. CDR3 length: 13 amino acids. From germline, CDR1 is SGHRS and CDR2 YFSETQ. DNA for the CDR3: TGCGCCAGCAGCCTAATGCAGAACACTGAAGCTTTCTTT. Translation gives CASSLMQNTEAFF.

V is TRBV7-9 and J is TRBJ2-7, with D perhaps TRBD1 (6 bases). V was cut by 5 bases and J by 6 bases, with 14 bases left in between. The CDR3 consists of 13 residues. Germline CDR1 and CDR2: SEHNR and FQNEAQ (reference sequence). CDR3 protein: CASSVRQDSEQYF. Here the CDR3 DNA reads TGTGCCAGCAGCGTTAGACAGGACAGCGAGCAGTACTTC.

V and J are TRBV29-1 and TRBJ2-2; D remains unclear. Germline CDR1 reads SQVTM; CDR2 reads ANQGSEA. Trimming removed 4 bases at V and 8 bases at J, with 14 bases between. This CDR3 is built from 13 residues. Here the CDR3 reads CSVGPQGSGELFF. The CDR3 bases are TGCAGCGTTGGTCCACAAGGTTCTGGGGAGCTGTTTTTT.

This clone has only a few counts. V gene TRBV15 combines with J gene TRBJ1-3, with D tentatively TRBD1 (5 bases). The germline CDR1 and CDR2 sequences are LNHNV and YYDKDF (reference sequence). Trimming removed 0 bases from V and 6 bases from J, with 12 bases in between. This CDR3 comprises 15 residues. CDR3 bases: TGTGCCACCAGCAGAGATTATTCAGGGACAAACACCATATATTTT. Protein product: CATSRDYSGTNTIYF.

The gene calls are TRBV28 and TRBJ2-2; 10 nucleotides agree with TRBD2. Germline CDR1 and CDR2: MDHEN and SYDVKM. V lost 3 bases and J lost 6; bases outside the gene matches: 16. The CDR3 is 19 amino acids. This chain's CDR3 is CASSFTNPRLAGGPGELFF. In DNA form, the CDR3 reads TGTGCCAGCAGTTTCACCAACCCACGGTTAGCGGGAGGCCCCGGGGAGCTGTTTTTT.

This clone was detected once. The chain carries TRBV28 and TRBJ2-1, with 10 bases fitting TRBD2. V lost 9 bases and J lost 7; bases outside the gene matches: 12. The CDR3 contains 15 residues. The germline gives CDR1 MDHEN, CDR2 SYDVKM. CDR3 nucleotides: TGTGCCAGTCATGCCCCGGGACTAGCGATGAATGAGCAGTTCTTC. Its protein product is CASHAPGLAMNEQFF.

The rearrangement joins TRBV9 to TRBJ2-2; D may be TRBD1 or TRBD2 (6 bases each). V was trimmed by 0 bases and J by 8 bases, leaving 20 bases between them. The CDR3 has 17 amino acids. The germline CDR1 and CDR2 sequences are SGDLS and YYNGEE. The DNA for the CDR3 is TGTGCCAGCAGCGTAGTAGGTCCAGGGGACTTTCCTGGGGAGCTGTTTTTT. It codes for CASSVVGPGDFPGELFF. The variable domain in full, completed from reference TRBV9 and TRBJ2-2, reads DSGVTQTPKHLITATGQRVTLRCSPRSGDLSVYWYQQSLDQGLQFLIQYYNGEERAKGNILERFSAQQFPDLHSELNLSSLELGDSALYFCASSVVGPGDFPGELFFGEGSRLTVL.

The chain uses TRBV5-6 and TRBJ2-7; D is uncertain. From germline, CDR1 is SGHDT and CDR2 YYEEEE. V was clipped by 3 bases and J by 5 bases, with 21 bases between them. The CDR3 consists of 16 residues. The CDR3 nucleotides read TGTGCCAGCAGCTCCCCCGGGTCAGGTCTTGCTCACGAGCAGTACTTC. As protein: CASSSPGSGLAHEQYF. Looking up the rest from reference TRBV5-6 and TRBJ2-7 gives the full variable domain: DAGVTQSPTHLIKTRGQQVTLRCSPKSGHDTVSWYQQALGQGPQFIFQYYEEEERQRGNFPDRFSGHQFPNYSSELNVNALLLGDSALYLCASSSPGSGLAHEQYFGPGTRLTVT.

The rearrangement joins TRBV29-1 to TRBJ2-5; TRBD1 or TRBD2 may be the D gene (6 bases each). The J call may be mistaken, given a closer DNA end match to TRBJ2-7. The germline V gene encodes CDR1 SQVTM and CDR2 ANQGSEA. The CDR3 sequence is 17 residues long. Here the CDR3 DNA reads TGCAGCGTTGAAGATGGTGGGGGTCCGGGGGCTGACTACGAGCAGTACTTC. Encoded protein: CSVEDGGGPGADYEQYF.

V is TRBV19 and J is TRBJ2-5, with a weak D call TRBD1 (7 bases). V was shortened by 6 bases and J by 5 bases, with 13 bases between the two germline ends. The CDR3 sequence is 13 residues long. Germline-derived CDR1 and CDR2 are LNHDA and SQIVND (reference sequence). CDR3 protein: CASREGARETQYF. The DNA for the CDR3 is TGTGCCAGTAGGGAGGGGGCGAGGGAGACCCAGTACTTC.

J is TRBJ2-7 and V is TRBV5-1; D ambiguous. CDR3 size: 13 residues. The V and J ends lost 4 bases and 3 bases respectively, with 11 bases between them. Germline CDR1 reads SGHRS; CDR2 reads YFSETQ. CDR3 nucleotide sequence: TGCGCCAGCAGCCCTGGAGTGGTCTACGAGCAGTACTTC. Encoded protein: CASSPGVVYEQYF.